The clone carrying this T cell receptor (beta chain) has just one count. Its target is unknown. Generated by immunoSEQ multiplex PCR, the TCRdb table keeps only in-frame clones and is missing some. The profile shows more than 55,000 clones, 70% to 85% of them singletons. This entry comes from a study of radiotherapy plus CTLA-4 blockade in lung cancer. Whole-study findings and limits: Researchers report tumor-derived TCR clones expanding in blood after radiotherapy plus ipilimumab.

The CDR3 consists of 17 residues. In germline, CDR1 is SGDLS, CDR2 YYNGEE. The V segment lost 0 bases and the J segment 6 bases; nucleotides outside the gene matches: 7. The rearrangement joins TRBV9 to TRBJ2-1, with TRBD2 matching 12 bases. This receptor was taken from a human donor with non-small cell lung cancer whose response to radiotherapy plus ipilimumab could not be evaluated. The sequences come from peripheral blood, collected from a patient treated with radiotherapy plus ipilimumab. CDR3 sequence: CASSVGVGLAGPNEQFF. CDR3 coding DNA: TGTGCCAGCAGCGTAGGTGTAGGACTAGCGGGACCCAATGAGCAGTTCTTC.